A single sample is the source of the 14 T cell receptor beta chains below, sequenced in a study of human T cells and chemical hapten exposure. This sample's time point: patch test 2, 6 weeks after DPC sensitization. Treatment: therapeutic diphenylcyclopropenone sensitization with weekly scalp DPC. In TCRdb, the RACE reads were re-called with MiXCR into one record per CDR3 protein. The repertoire holds about 140,000 distinct CDR3 sequences, approximately 10% seen once, with 1.1% to 1.5% in the top ten. The specimen comprised whole blood, sampled in connection with sensitization to the hapten diphenylcyclopropenone (DPC). The receptors originated from a woman between 45 and 65 years old with alopecia areata. Some clones in this sample may be carry-over from other donors' samples.

This clonotype showed up just a few times. This chain links TRBV6-1 with TRBJ1-1, with D possibly matching TRBD1 (5 bases). CDR1 is MNHNS and CDR2 is SASEGT in the germline V gene. This CDR3 comprises 12 residues. V was cut by 4 bases and J by 11 bases, with 14 bases left in between. CDR3 in DNA: TGTGCCAGCAGTGTAGGGACCCCTTGGGCTTTCTTT. Its translation is CASSVGTPWAFF.

The chain uses TRBV6-5 and TRBJ2-1; D remains ambiguous. The CDR3 covers 15 residues. V lost 2 bases and J 4 bases, leaving 12 bases between the germline ends. Germline CDR1 is MNHEY and CDR2 is SVGAGI. CDR3 loop: CASSYDTGVYNEQFF. CDR3 in DNA: TGTGCCAGCAGTTACGACACCGGCGTATACAATGAGCAGTTCTTC.

On this clonotype: At one end, the junction sequence differs from germline, possibly due to a read error. The chain links TRBV7-7 to TRBJ2-5; the match to TRBD2 covers 9 bases. Germline values: CDR1 SSHAT, CDR2 FNYEAQ (reference sequence). There are 15 residues in the CDR3. CDR3 sequence reads: CASSLAGASGETQYF. CDR3 DNA: TGTGCTAGCAGCTTAGCGGGGGCCAGCGGGGAGACCCAGTACTTC.

In its sample, this clonotype was seen many times. V usage is TRBV19 and J usage is TRBJ2-4; possible D gene TRBD2, 6 bases. CDR3 size: 11 residues. Trimming pared 5 bases from V and 15 bases from J, leaving 14 bases between. Germline CDR1 reads LNHDA; CDR2 reads SQIVND (reference sequence). The CDR3 protein is CASSSRLDWYF. In DNA, the CDR3 is TGTGCCAGTAGTTCCCGACTAGATTGGTACTTC.

This clonotype was counted ten times or more. This chain uses TRBV28 with TRBJ2-4, with no clear D. Looked up from germline, CDR1 is MDHEN and CDR2 is SYDVKM. This CDR3 is 14 amino acids long. Trimming left V 6 bases short and J 1 base short, with 10 bases between. DNA of the CDR3: TGTGCCAGCAGCCCTACAGACGCCAAAAACATTCAGTACTTC. It translates to CASSPTDAKNIQYF. Filled out from reference TRBV28 and TRBJ2-4, the complete variable domain reads DVKVTQSSRYLVKRTGEKVFLECVQDMDHENMFWYRQDPGLGLRLIYFSYDVKMKEKGDIPEGYSVSREKKERFSLILESASTNQTSMYLCASSPTDAKNIQYFGAGTRLSVL.

There are a few counts of this clonotype. V and J are TRBV9 and TRBJ2-6; D unclear. The CDR3 sequence is 13 residues long. With 2 bases removed from V and 4 bases from J, the gap between germline ends came to 4 bases. Looked up from germline, CDR1 is SGDLS and CDR2 is YYNGEE. This chain's CDR3 is CASSVLGANVLTF. DNA for the CDR3: TGTGCCAGCAGCGTTTTGGGGGCCAACGTCCTGACTTTC.

This clonotype appeared many times. V is TRBV6-1 and J is TRBJ2-1, with 9 nucleotides matching TRBD1. CDR3 length: 17 residues. Germline V gene lookup returns CDR1 MNHNS and CDR2 SASEGT. V lost 3 bases to trimming and J lost 6 bases; unmatched junction nucleotides: 12. DNA for the CDR3: TGTGCCAGCAGTGAGGCAGGCACAGGGGGCGCGAGCAATGAGCAGTTCTTC. Translation: CASSEAGTGGASNEQFF.

The sample holds a few counts of this clonotype. The chain carries TRBV30 and TRBJ1-1; D gene uncertain. The germline V and J ends were trimmed by 3 bases and 3 bases, with 14 bases remaining between them. The CDR3 runs 14 residues. Germline lookup yields CDR1 GTSNPN and CDR2 SVGIG (reference sequence). The CDR3 region is CAWRNVQRDTEAFF. The CDR3 nucleotides read TGTGCCTGGAGGAACGTACAGCGGGACACTGAAGCTTTCTTT.

This chain joins TRBV20-1 and TRBJ1-5; possibly TRBD1 for D (6 bases). There are 14 residues in the CDR3. V lost 5 bases and J lost 1, with 12 bases in between. Germline loops: CDR1 DFQATT, CDR2 SNEGSKA (reference sequence). The CDR3 protein is CSAPGRGSNQPQHF. The CDR3 region has the DNA TGCAGTGCTCCAGGGAGGGGGAGCAATCAGCCCCAGCATTTT.

The rearrangement links TRBV3-1 to TRBJ2-7; a possible D gene is TRBD2 (6 bases). Trimming left V 7 bases short and J 1 base short, with 14 bases between. Germline values: CDR1 LGHDT, CDR2 YNNKEL (reference sequence). The CDR3 loop spans 14 amino acids. CDR3 region: CASTPRAGSYEQYF. DNA for the CDR3: TGTGCCAGCACCCCACGGGCGGGATCCTACGAGCAGTACTTC.

This clonotype was recorded at least ten times. The chain carries TRBV9 and TRBJ2-1; weak D call: TRBD1 (5 bases). Germline V gives CDR1 SGDLS, CDR2 YYNGEE. The CDR3 spans 13 residues. Trimming left V 1 base short and J 6 bases short, with 8 bases between. CDR3 DNA sequence: TGTGCCAGCAGCGTACTAGGGGCCAATGAGCAGTTCTTC. Protein: CASSVLGANEQFF. Full variable domain (missing parts from reference TRBV9 and TRBJ2-1): DSGVTQTPKHLITATGQRVTLRCSPRSGDLSVYWYQQSLDQGLQFLIQYYNGEERAKGNILERFSAQQFPDLHSELNLSSLELGDSALYFCASSVLGANEQFFGPGTRLTVL.

In this sample, this clonotype turned up many times. The chain uses TRBV7-3 and TRBJ1-1; a weak D match, TRBD1 (5 bases). Germline values: CDR1 SGHTA, CDR2 FQGTGA. This CDR3 is 14 amino acids long. Between the trimmed V and J ends, which lost 6 bases and 4 bases, there was a span of 15 bases. The DNA of the CDR3 is TGTGCCAGCAGAGCCTACGGGGGGAGCACTGAAGCTTTCTTT. Translated: CASRAYGGSTEAFF.

This clonotype occurred a few times. The genes are TRBV29-1 and TRBJ2-5, with D hard to call. Germline CDR1 reads SQVTM; CDR2 reads ANQGSEA. Trimming pared 4 bases from V and 1 base from J, leaving 7 bases between. The CDR3 has 12 amino acids. The CDR3 spells CSVGKLQETQYF. The CDR3 DNA reads TGCAGCGTTGGAAAGCTCCAAGAGACCCAGTACTTC.

This clonotype came up many times. The V and J genes are TRBV11-2 and TRBJ2-5; 7 bases line up with TRBD1. Germline values: CDR1 SGHAT, CDR2 FQNNGV. J gave up 4 bases and V 2 bases, and 1 base lay outside the gene matches. This CDR3 spans 13 amino acids. The CDR3 here is CASSLQGVETQYF. The CDR3 DNA reads TGTGCCAGCAGCTTACAGGGGGTAGAGACCCAGTACTTC.